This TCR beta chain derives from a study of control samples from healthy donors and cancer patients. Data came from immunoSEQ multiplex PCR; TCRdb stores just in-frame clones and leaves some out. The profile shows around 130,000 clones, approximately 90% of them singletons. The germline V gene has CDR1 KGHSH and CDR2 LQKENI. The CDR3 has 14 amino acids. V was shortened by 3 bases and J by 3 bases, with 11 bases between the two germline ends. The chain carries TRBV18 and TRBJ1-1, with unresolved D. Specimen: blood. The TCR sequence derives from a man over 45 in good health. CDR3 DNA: TGTGCCAGCTCACCCAAGGACTCGTACACTGAAGCTTTCTTT. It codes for CASSPKDSYTEAFF. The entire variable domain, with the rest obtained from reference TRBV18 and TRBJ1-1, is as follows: NAGVMQNPRHLVRRRGQEARLRCSPMKGHSHVYWYRQLPEEGLKFMVYLQKENIIDESGMPKERFSAEFPKEGPSILRIQQVVRGDSAAYFCASSPKDSYTEAFFGQGTRLTVV.